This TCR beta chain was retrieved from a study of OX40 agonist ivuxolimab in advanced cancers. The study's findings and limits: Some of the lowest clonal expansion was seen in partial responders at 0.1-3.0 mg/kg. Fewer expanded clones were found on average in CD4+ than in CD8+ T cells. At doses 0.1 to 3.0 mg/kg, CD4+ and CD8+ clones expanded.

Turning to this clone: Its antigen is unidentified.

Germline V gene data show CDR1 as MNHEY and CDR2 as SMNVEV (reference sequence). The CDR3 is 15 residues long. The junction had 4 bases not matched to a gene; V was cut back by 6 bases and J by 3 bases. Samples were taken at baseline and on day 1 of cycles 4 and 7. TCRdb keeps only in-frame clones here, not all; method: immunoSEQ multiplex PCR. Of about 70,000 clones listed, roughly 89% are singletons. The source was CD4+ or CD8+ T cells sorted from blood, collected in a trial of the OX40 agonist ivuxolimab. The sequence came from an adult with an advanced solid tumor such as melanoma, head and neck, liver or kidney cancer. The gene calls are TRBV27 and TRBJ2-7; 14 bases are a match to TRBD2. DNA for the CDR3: TGTGCCAGCAGCCCCGGGACTAGCGGGAGCTACGAGCAGTACTTC. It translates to CASSPGTSGSYEQYF.